Below, 32 T cell receptor beta chains from the same sample are listed, as sequenced in a study of metastatic and nonmetastatic thyroid tumors. Patients were all untreated before their thyroid surgery. TCRdb reanalyzed the PCR reads with MiXCR. The table records 16,000 or so clones, about 25% of them present only once. The sequencing sample was made of adjacent normal tissue. These receptors were collected from a female donor with papillary thyroid cancer or a benign thyroid nodule (not recorded which). Some clones in this sample may be carry-over from other donors' samples.

J is TRBJ2-5 and V is TRBV7-9; TRBD2 might be the D (5 bases). The ends were cut back, 6 bases at V and 6 bases at J, with 17 bases in the middle. CDR1 SEHNR and CDR2 FQNEAQ come from the germline V gene (reference sequence). The CDR3 runs to 14 residues. The CDR3 is CASSLGGREQTQYF. CDR3 bases: TGTGCCAGCAGTCTCGGCGGTAGGGAGCAGACCCAGTACTTC.

This clone was seen more than once but under ten times. J is TRBJ2-2 and V is TRBV27; 9 bases are shared with TRBD1. The CDR3 sequence is 16 residues long. Per the germline V gene, CDR1 is MNHEY and CDR2 is SMNVEV (reference sequence). The V segment lost 0 bases and the J segment 9 bases; nucleotides outside the gene matches: 8. The CDR3 sequence is CASSLSFPDRGRELFF. As DNA, the CDR3 is TGTGCCAGCAGTTTATCGTTTCCGGACAGGGGCCGGGAGCTGTTTTTT.

This chain uses TRBV7-2 with TRBJ2-1; the match to TRBD2 covers 11 bases. Looked up from germline, CDR1 is SGHTA and CDR2 is FQGNSA. This CDR3 has 15 residues. Trimming cost V 8 bases and J 5 bases; bases outside gene matches: 8. The CDR3 loop reads CASLSLAGGDNEQFF. The CDR3 DNA sequence: TGTGCCAGCCTCTCCCTAGCGGGAGGAGACAATGAGCAGTTCTTC.

This clone has just a few counts. The chain couples TRBV27 to TRBJ1-6, with D unclear. The CDR3 contains 14 residues. CDR1 is MNHEY, CDR2 SMNVEV, per germline (reference sequence). V lost 4 bases to trimming and J lost 3 bases, with 7 bases between them. The CDR3, as DNA: TGTGCCAGCAGTTCCCGGGACTATAATTCACCCCTCCACTTT. This encodes CASSSRDYNSPLHF.

In regard to this clone: One junction end does not reproduce the germline sequence, and a read error may be involved. The same CDR3 can be traced to other DNA sequences in this sample. The chain carries TRBV20-1 and TRBJ1-5, with 7 positions matching TRBD1. The germline gives CDR1 DFQATT, CDR2 SNEGSKA (reference sequence). The CDR3 is 16 residues long. The CDR3 nucleotides read TGTAGTGCTAGTCACCCGGGACAGTTAAGCAATCAGCCCCAGCATTTT. It specifies CSASHPGQLSNQPQHF.

There are many counts of this clone. The rearrangement joins TRBV27 to TRBJ2-1, with D perhaps matching TRBD1 (5 bases). Per the germline V gene, CDR1 is MNHEY and CDR2 is SMNVEV (reference sequence). V was cut by 7 bases and J by 4 bases, with 17 bases left in between. The CDR3 length is 15 residues. CDR3 DNA: TGTGCCAGCACCCTAACACCAAGGGGTTACAATGAGCAGTTCTTC. Translation gives CASTLTPRGYNEQFF.

The sample holds a few counts of this clone. The chain recombines TRBV6-1 with TRBJ1-1, with D possibly being TRBD1 (5 bases). This CDR3 is 14 amino acids long. Trimming removed 4 bases from V and 4 bases from J, with 13 bases in between. Germline V CDR1 and CDR2: MNHNS, SASEGT. CDR3 DNA: TGTGCCAGCAGTGTGGAGGGGACTGGCACTGAAGCTTTCTTT. It encodes CASSVEGTGTEAFF.

This clone turned up a few times. The rearrangement links TRBV28 to TRBJ2-1; 8 bases map to TRBD1. The trim removed 7 bases at V and 9 bases at J, leaving 8 bases unmatched. The germline V gene has CDR1 MDHEN and CDR2 SYDVKM. The CDR3 totals 13 residues. CDR3 nucleotides: TGTGCCAGCACCCCGTCAGGGGGCAGTGAGCAGTTCTTC. This sequence encodes CASTPSGGSEQFF.

This chain uses TRBV19 with TRBJ2-7; possible D gene TRBD2, 6 bases. The CDR3 is 14 residues long. The germline gives CDR1 LNHDA, CDR2 SQIVND (reference sequence). The V and J ends lost 1 base and 7 bases respectively, with 14 bases between them. This CDR3 reads CASSIGGGMEEQYF. CDR3 DNA sequence: TGTGCCAGTAGTATAGGGGGCGGGATGGAAGAGCAGTACTTC.

The V and J genes are TRBV18 and TRBJ1-1, with D perhaps matching TRBD1 (5 bases). V lost 3 bases to trimming and J lost 0 bases, with 14 bases between them. Per germline, CDR1 KGHSH and CDR2 LQKENI. This CDR3 contains 16 residues. The CDR3 DNA reads as TGTGCCAGCTCACCGATGAGGGGAGAGGTGAACACTGAAGCTTTCTTT. Its protein is CASSPMRGEVNTEAFF.

This clone was recorded a few times. Other DNA sequences in the same sample also yield this CDR3. J is TRBJ1-1 and V is TRBV27; D ambiguous. Germline V gives CDR1 MNHEY, CDR2 SMNVEV (reference sequence). The V end was cut by 4 bases, the J end by 5 bases, with 20 bases between. The CDR3 length is 16 residues. CDR3 residues: CASSSSGVPTGTEAFF. The CDR3 nucleotides read TGTGCCAGCAGTTCTTCTGGGGTACCTACGGGAACTGAAGCTTTCTTT.

J is TRBJ2-1 and V is TRBV20-1; 8 nucleotides match TRBD2. This CDR3 region has 16 residues. Germline CDR1 reads DFQATT; CDR2 reads SNEGSKA (reference sequence). Trimming took 3 bases from V and 8 from J; bases not matched to a gene: 15. The CDR3, as DNA: TGCAGTGCTAGCGCACCCGGGGGACTAGATATCTATGAGCAGTTCTTC. It translates to CSASAPGGLDIYEQFF.

As for this clone: This sample also contains other DNA sequences that code for the same CDR3. This chain connects TRBV3-1 to TRBJ2-7, with D perhaps TRBD2 (5 bases). This CDR3 has 13 amino acids. V was pared by 1 base and J by 5 bases, with 9 bases between. CDR1 LGHDT and CDR2 YNNKEL come from the germline V gene (reference sequence). The CDR3 loop is CASSQGLEDEQYF. Written as DNA, the CDR3 is TGTGCCAGCAGCCAAGGTTTGGAGGACGAGCAGTACTTC.

The chain employs TRBV20-1 and TRBJ2-7; D is perhaps TRBD1 or TRBD2 (5 bases each). The CDR3 length is 12 residues. The V gene's germline CDR1 is DFQATT and CDR2 SNEGSKA (reference sequence). The V end lost 5 bases, the J end lost 5 bases, and 13 bases lay between the germline ends. CDR3 coding DNA: TGCAGTGCTGACCACGAGGGGAACGAGCAGTACTTC. Amino acid sequence: CSADHEGNEQYF.

This clone showed up just a few times. This chain joins TRBV6-1 and TRBJ2-5, with D perhaps matching TRBD2 (5 bases). The CDR3 spans 13 residues. Trimming pared 7 bases from V and 1 base from J, leaving 10 bases between. The V gene's germline CDR1 is MNHNS and CDR2 SASEGT. Written as DNA, the CDR3 is TGTGCCAGCACCAACGGGATCCAAGAGACCCAGTACTTC. Translation: CASTNGIQETQYF.

This clone was detected a few times. At one end, the junction sequence differs from germline, possibly due to a read error. The chain combines TRBV10-3 with TRBJ1-6; D remains unclear. Germline V gene data show CDR1 as ENHRY and CDR2 as SYGVKD. CDR3 size: 13 residues. The CDR3 loop is CAVSSSYNSPLHF. CDR3 sequence (DNA): TGTGCCGTCAGCAGCTCCTATAATTCACCCCTCCACTTT.

The gene calls are TRBV9 and TRBJ2-5; 15 bases map to TRBD2. The last part of the DNA fits TRBJ2-1 better; the J call may be wrong. The CDR3 extends over 16 amino acids. Germline lookup yields CDR1 SGDLS and CDR2 YYNGEE. The CDR3 DNA reads TGTGCCAGCGCGGGACTAGCGGGAGGAGAGGGCAATGAGCAGTTCTTC. Protein sequence: CASAGLAGGEGNEQFF.

This chain uses TRBV11-3 with TRBJ2-2; D is perhaps TRBD1 (5 bases). V gave up 2 bases and J gave up 4 bases, with 11 bases separating them. Germline CDR1 is SGHNT and CDR2 is YENEEA. This CDR3 region has 15 residues. The CDR3 bases are TGTGCCAGCAGCTTATCAGGGCCGACCACCGGGGAGCTGTTTTTT. This encodes CASSLSGPTTGELFF.

The chain uses TRBV7-2 and TRBJ1-1; D is undetermined. Germline assignment: CDR1 SGHTA and CDR2 FQGNSA. V lost 3 bases and J lost 0, with 5 bases in between. This CDR3 has 13 amino acids. The CDR3 region has the DNA TGTGCCAGCAGCTTTACTATGAACACTGAAGCTTTCTTT. Translation: CASSFTMNTEAFF.

The chain is built from TRBV6-5 and TRBJ2-2; D not certain. Trimming shortened V by 2 bases and J by 3 bases, and 10 bases separated the two germline ends. Per germline, CDR1 MNHEY and CDR2 SVGAGI. This CDR3 contains 15 residues. CDR3 coding DNA: TGTGCCAGCAGTTACGCATTCGGATACACCGGGGAGCTGTTTTTT. Encoded protein: CASSYAFGYTGELFF.

This chain uses TRBV28 with TRBJ2-5, with D uncertain. CDR1 and CDR2 (germline): MDHEN, SYDVKM. The CDR3 extends over 14 amino acids. Between the trimmed V and J ends, which lost 1 base and 2 bases, there was a span of 8 bases. CDR3 coding DNA: TGTGCCAGCAGTTTATCCCAGATACAAGAGACCCAGTACTTC. Amino acids: CASSLSQIQETQYF.

This clone was found many times. This could be a read error, since a much larger clone is one nucleotide away. The chain recombines TRBV5-1 with TRBJ1-1; no reliable D call. Germline CDR1 reads SGHRS; CDR2 reads YFSETQ. The CDR3 is made up of 14 amino acids. V was pared by 4 bases and J by 7 bases, with 17 bases between. The CDR3 sequence is CASSLGGPADEAFF. The CDR3 coding sequence is TGCGCCAGCAGCCTCGGAGGGCCCGCGGATGAAGCTTTCTTT.

This clone was seen only a few times. The rearrangement joins TRBV6-1 to TRBJ1-6, with 8 positions matching TRBD1. Germline values: CDR1 MNHNS, CDR2 SASEGT. The CDR3 has 16 amino acids. V dropped 6 bases and J dropped 7; count of bases not matched to a gene: 11. CDR3: CASRMQGARYNSPLHF. In DNA form, the CDR3 reads TGTGCCAGCAGGATGCAGGGGGCGAGGTACAATTCACCCCTCCACTTT.

This clone was seen repeatedly, ten times or more. This chain joins TRBV6-1 and TRBJ1-5, with a possible D match to TRBD1 (5 bases). The V gene's germline CDR1 is MNHNS and CDR2 SASEGT. The CDR3 extends over 16 amino acids. V shed 6 bases and J shed 0 bases, with 15 bases lying between them. Here the CDR3 DNA reads TGTGCCAGCAGGGAGACAGTGGACTATAGCAATCAGCCCCAGCATTTT. Protein sequence: CASRETVDYSNQPQHF.

The chain uses TRBV11-2 and TRBJ1-5; D remains unclear. Per germline, CDR1 SGHAT and CDR2 FQNNGV. The CDR3 spans 14 residues. Trimming stripped 0 bases from V and 2 bases from J, with 5 bases between. The CDR3 loop reads CASSLEGGNQPQHF. DNA of the CDR3: TGTGCCAGCAGCTTAGAGGGCGGCAATCAGCCCCAGCATTTT. Full variable domain (outside the CDR3, taken from reference TRBV11-2 and TRBJ1-5): EAGVAQSPRYKIIEKRQSVAFWCNPISGHATLYWYQQILGQGPKLLIQFQNNGVVDDSQLPKDRFSAERLKGVDSTLKIQPAKLEDSAVYLCASSLEGGNQPQHFGDGTRLSIL.

The CDR3 bases are TGTGCCAGCAGTGAGGGCAGGGTTAATTATAGGACCGGGGAGCTGTTTTTT. It specifies CASSEGRVNYRTGELFF. The rearrangement joins TRBV6-1 to TRBJ2-2, with D possibly matching TRBD1 (5 bases). CDR1 MNHNS and CDR2 SASEGT come from the germline V gene. The CDR3 totals 17 residues. The germline V and J ends were trimmed by 3 bases and 5 bases, with 19 bases remaining between them.

There are a few counts of this clone. V usage is TRBV28 and J usage is TRBJ1-6, with 7 bases identical to TRBD1. The length of the CDR3 is 17 residues. The germline V gene has CDR1 MDHEN and CDR2 SYDVKM. V lost 3 bases, J lost 1 base, and 6 bases stayed unmatched. This CDR3 is CASSLRRQGSYNSPLHF. As DNA, the CDR3 is TGTGCCAGCAGTTTGAGGAGACAGGGATCCTATAATTCACCCCTCCACTTT.

The V and J genes are TRBV7-2 and TRBJ2-5; the match to TRBD1 covers 9 bases. Germline lookup yields CDR1 SGHTA and CDR2 FQGNSA. This CDR3 has 15 residues. The V segment lost 5 bases and the J segment 1 base; nucleotides outside the gene matches: 5. The chain's CDR3 is CASSMTGGGQETQYF. As DNA, the CDR3 is TGTGCCAGCAGCATGACAGGGGGGGGCCAAGAGACCCAGTACTTC. Based on the CDR3 plus reference TRBV7-2 and TRBJ2-5, the full variable domain is GAGVSQSPSNKVTEKGKDVELRCDPISGHTALYWYRQSLGQGLEFLIYFQGNSAPDKSGLPSDRFSAERTGGSVSTLTIQRTQQEDSAVYLCASSMTGGGQETQYFGPGTRLLVL.

This clone is medium-sized by share. The V gene is TRBV5-8, the J gene TRBJ2-5; the D is unclear. Germline CDR1 is SGHTS and CDR2 is YDEGEE. CDR3 size: 15 residues. Trimming shortened V by 0 bases and J by 5 bases, and 14 bases separated the two germline ends. CDR3 sequence reads: CASSLEVGMVETQYF. The CDR3, as DNA: TGTGCCAGCAGCTTGGAAGTGGGGATGGTGGAGACCCAGTACTTC.

This chain joins TRBV20-1 and TRBJ2-3, with 11 bases aligning to TRBD2. Germline trimming cut 5 bases from V and 0 bases from J; bases unmatched to any gene: 4. In germline, CDR1 is DFQATT, CDR2 SNEGSKA (reference sequence). This CDR3 spans 15 amino acids. The CDR3 region has the DNA TGCAGTGCTGCTAGCGGGAGGCTCAGCACAGATACGCAGTATTTT. It codes for CSAASGRLSTDTQYF.

The CDR3 here is CASSFRRLAGGGNEQFF. The CDR3 DNA sequence: TGTGCCAGCAGTTTCCGCAGACTAGCGGGAGGGGGGAATGAGCAGTTCTTC. V usage is TRBV28 and J usage is TRBJ2-1, with 14 bases aligning to TRBD2. The V and J ends lost 3 bases and 7 bases, in that order; junction bases with no gene match: 8. CDR1 and CDR2 (germline): MDHEN, SYDVKM. The CDR3 consists of 17 residues.

The J gene is TRBJ2-3, the V gene TRBV7-2; 14 positions match TRBD2. The germline V gene has CDR1 SGHTA and CDR2 FQGNSA. There are 18 residues in the CDR3. The V gene end was trimmed by 0 bases and the J gene end by 2 bases; junction bases not matched to a gene: 4. CDR3 bases: TGTGCCAGCAGCTTAGCGTGGACTAGCGGGGGGCTCACAGATACGCAGTATTTT. This encodes CASSLAWTSGGLTDTQYF.